Reported below is one T cell receptor (beta chain). This PCR relied on a set of 60 Vbeta primers and 13 Jbeta primers. Here immunoSEQ multiplex PCR was the method, and the copy in TCRdb shows in-frame clones only, minus some. The table includes 120,000 or so clones, about 80% detected once. This entry comes from a study of cytomegalovirus exposure and HLA in healthy donors. The receptor was derived from a man aged 55 to 70 in good health and CMV-seropositive. The sample consisted of PBMCs.

Here the CDR3 DNA reads TGTGCCAGCAGCGTAGCAGGGTCAGATGAAAAACTGTTTTTT. It translates to CASSVAGSDEKLFF. V usage is TRBV9 and J usage is TRBJ1-4; weak D call: TRBD1 (5 bases). The V and J ends lost 0 bases and 6 bases respectively, with 9 bases between them. There are 14 residues in the CDR3. Germline V gene data show CDR1 as SGDLS and CDR2 as YYNGEE.